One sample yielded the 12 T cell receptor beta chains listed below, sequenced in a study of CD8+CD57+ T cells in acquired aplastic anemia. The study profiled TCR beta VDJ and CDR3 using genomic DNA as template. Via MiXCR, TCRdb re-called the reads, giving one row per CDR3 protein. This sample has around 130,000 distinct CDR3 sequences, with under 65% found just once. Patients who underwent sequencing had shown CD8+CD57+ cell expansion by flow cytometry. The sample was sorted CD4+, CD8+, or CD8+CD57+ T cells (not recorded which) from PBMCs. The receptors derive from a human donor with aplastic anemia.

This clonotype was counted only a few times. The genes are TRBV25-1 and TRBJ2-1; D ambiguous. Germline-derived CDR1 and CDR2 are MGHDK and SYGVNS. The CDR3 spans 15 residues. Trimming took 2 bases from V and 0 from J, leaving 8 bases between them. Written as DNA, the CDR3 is TGTGCCAGCAGTGAAGCAGGAAGCTCCTACAATGAGCAGTTCTTC. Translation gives CASSEAGSSYNEQFF.

CDR3 region: CASSLGSSELFF. The CDR3 region has the DNA TGTGCCAGCAGCTTGGGGTCGTCGGAGCTGTTTTTT. V usage is TRBV7-9 and J usage is TRBJ2-2, with unresolved D. This CDR3 region has 12 residues. Germline V CDR1 and CDR2: SEHNR, FQNEAQ (reference sequence). The V and J ends lost 3 bases and 10 bases respectively, with 9 bases between them.

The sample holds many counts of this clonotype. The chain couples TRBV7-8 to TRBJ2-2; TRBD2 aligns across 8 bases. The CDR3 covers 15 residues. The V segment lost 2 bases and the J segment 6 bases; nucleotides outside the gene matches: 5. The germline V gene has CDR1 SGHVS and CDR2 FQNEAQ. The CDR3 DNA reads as TGTGCCAGCAGCTTAAGGTTGCGGGGGGCCGGGGAGCTGTTTTTT. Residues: CASSLRLRGAGELFF.

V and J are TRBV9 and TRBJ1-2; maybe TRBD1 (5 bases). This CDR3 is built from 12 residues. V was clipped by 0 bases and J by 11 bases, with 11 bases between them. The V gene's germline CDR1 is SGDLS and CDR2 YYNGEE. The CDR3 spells CASSVVRKGYTF. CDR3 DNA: TGTGCCAGCAGCGTAGTAAGGAAGGGGTACACCTTC.

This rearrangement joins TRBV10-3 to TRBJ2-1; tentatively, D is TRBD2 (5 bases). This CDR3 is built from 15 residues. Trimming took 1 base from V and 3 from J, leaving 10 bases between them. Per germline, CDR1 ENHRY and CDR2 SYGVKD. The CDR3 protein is CAISEWEKNYNEQFF. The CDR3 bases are TGTGCCATCAGTGAGTGGGAGAAGAACTACAATGAGCAGTTCTTC.

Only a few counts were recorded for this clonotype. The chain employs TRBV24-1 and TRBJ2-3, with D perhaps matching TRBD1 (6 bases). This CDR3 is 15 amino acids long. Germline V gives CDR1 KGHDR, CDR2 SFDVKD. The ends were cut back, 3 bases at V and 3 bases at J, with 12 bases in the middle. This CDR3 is CATSDPRGGTDTQYF. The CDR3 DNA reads TGTGCCACCAGTGATCCCAGGGGTGGGACAGATACGCAGTATTTT.

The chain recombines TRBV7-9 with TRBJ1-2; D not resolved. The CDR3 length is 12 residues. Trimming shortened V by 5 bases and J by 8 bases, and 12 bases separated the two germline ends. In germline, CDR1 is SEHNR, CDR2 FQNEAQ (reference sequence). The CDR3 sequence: CASSPPLDGYTF. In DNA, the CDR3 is TGTGCCAGCAGCCCCCCCCTGGACGGCTACACCTTC.

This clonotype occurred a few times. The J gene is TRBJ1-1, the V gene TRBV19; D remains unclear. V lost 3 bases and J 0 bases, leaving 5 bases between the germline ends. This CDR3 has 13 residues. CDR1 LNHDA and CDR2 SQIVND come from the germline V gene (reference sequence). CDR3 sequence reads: CASSISLNTEAFF. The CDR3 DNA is TGTGCCAGTAGTATCAGCCTGAACACTGAAGCTTTCTTT.

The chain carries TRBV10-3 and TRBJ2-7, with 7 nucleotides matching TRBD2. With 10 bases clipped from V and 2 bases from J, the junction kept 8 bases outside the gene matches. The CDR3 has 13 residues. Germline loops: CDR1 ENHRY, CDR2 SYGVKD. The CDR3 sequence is CASTRGGAYEQYF. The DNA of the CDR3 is TGTGCCAGCACCCGGGGAGGGGCCTACGAGCAGTACTTC.

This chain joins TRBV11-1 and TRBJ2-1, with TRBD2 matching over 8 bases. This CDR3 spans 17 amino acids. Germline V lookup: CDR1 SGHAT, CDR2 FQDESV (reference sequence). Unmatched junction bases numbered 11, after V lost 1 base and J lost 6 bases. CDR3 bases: TGTGCCAGCAGCTTAGGATCACTAGCGGACTTGACCAATGAGCAGTTCTTC. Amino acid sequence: CASSLGSLADLTNEQFF.

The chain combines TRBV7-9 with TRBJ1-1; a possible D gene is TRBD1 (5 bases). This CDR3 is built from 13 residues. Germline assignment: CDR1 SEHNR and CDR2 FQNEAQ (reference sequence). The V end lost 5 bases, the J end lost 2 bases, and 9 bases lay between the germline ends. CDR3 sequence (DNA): TGTGCCAGCAGCACGGACACTAACACTGAAGCTTTCTTT. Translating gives CASSTDTNTEAFF. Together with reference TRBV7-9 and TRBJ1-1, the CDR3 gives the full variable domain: DTGVSQNPRHKITKRGQNVTFRCDPISEHNRLYWYRQTLGQGPEFLTYFQNEAQLEKSRLLSDRFSAERPKGSFSTLEIQRTEQGDSAMYLCASSTDTNTEAFFGQGTRLTVV.

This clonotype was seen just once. In DNA form, the CDR3 reads TGTGCCATCAGTGAGTCGGTGGAGGGAGTTTATGGCTACACCTTC. Its translation: CAISESVEGVYGYTF. The rearrangement joins TRBV10-3 to TRBJ1-2; D remains unclear. V shed 0 bases and J shed 5 bases, with 13 bases lying between them. The CDR3 is 15 amino acids. CDR1 and CDR2 from the germline V gene are ENHRY and SYGVKD.